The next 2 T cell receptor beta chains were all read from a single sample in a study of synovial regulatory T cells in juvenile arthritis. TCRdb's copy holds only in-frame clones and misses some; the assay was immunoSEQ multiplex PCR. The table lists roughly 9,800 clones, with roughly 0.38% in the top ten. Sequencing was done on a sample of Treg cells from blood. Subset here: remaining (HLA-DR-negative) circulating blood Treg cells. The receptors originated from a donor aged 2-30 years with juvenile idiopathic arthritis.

The CDR3: CASSLLAGFYEQYF. The rearrangement uses TRBV11-2 and TRBJ2-7; TCRdb indicates TRBD2, and absent DNA this call remains unverified. CDR1 and CDR2 from the germline V gene are SGHAT and FQNNGV. This CDR3 region has 14 residues. No DNA appears here.

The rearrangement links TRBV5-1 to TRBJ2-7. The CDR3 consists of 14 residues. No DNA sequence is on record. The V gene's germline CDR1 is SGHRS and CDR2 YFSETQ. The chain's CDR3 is CASSSWTRRDEQYF.